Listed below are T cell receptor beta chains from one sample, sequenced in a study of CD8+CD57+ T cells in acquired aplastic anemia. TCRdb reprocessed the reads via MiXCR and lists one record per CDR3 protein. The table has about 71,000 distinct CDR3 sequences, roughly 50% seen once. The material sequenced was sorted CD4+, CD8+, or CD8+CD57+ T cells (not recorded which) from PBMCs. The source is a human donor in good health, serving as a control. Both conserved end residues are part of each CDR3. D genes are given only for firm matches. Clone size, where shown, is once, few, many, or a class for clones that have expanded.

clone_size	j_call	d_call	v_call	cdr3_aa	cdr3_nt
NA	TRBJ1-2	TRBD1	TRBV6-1	CASAPGQGSGYTF	TGTGCCAGCGCACCGGGACAGGGATCTGGCTACACCTTC
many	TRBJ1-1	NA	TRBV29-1	CSVDWAQTGTAEAFF	TGCAGCGTTGATTGGGCCCAAACAGGGACCGCTGAAGCTTTCTTT
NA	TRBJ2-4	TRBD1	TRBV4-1	CASSQEEGWGQLNIQYF	TGCGCCAGCAGCCAAGAGGAAGGCTGGGGACAGTTAAACATTCAGTACTTC
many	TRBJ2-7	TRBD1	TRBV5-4	CASSLAPGQGVDEQYF	TGTGCCAGCAGCTTGGCACCGGGACAGGGTGTCGACGAGCAGTACTTC
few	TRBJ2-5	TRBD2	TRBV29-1	CSVDRGVAQYF	TGCAGCGTTGATCGGGGGGTGGCCCAGTACTTC
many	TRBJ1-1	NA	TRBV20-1	CSATIGGMWGQNTEAFF	TGCAGTGCTACTATCGGCGGCATGTGGGGACAAAACACTGAAGCTTTCTTT
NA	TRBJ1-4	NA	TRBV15	CATSRDLAIGADEKLFF	TGTGCCACCAGCAGAGATCTGGCTATAGGGGCGGATGAAAAACTGTTTTTT
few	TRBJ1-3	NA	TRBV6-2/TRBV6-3	CASSFGSRAASGNTIYF	TGTGCCAGCAGTTTCGGGAGCCGGGCCGCCTCTGGAAACACCATATATTTT
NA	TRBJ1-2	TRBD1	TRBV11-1	CASSLTYGQERYGYTF	TGTGCCAGCAGCTTAACCTACGGACAGGAACGCTATGGCTACACCTTC
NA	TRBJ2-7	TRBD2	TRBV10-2	CASSTTGLAVYEQYF	TGCGCCAGCAGTACGACAGGACTAGCGGTTTACGAGCAGTACTTC